One TCR beta chain is described in this entry. Its antigen remains unknown. The data originate from a study of cytomegalovirus exposure and HLA in healthy donors. Study-wide context: There were roughly 110 million unique TCR beta sequences, drawn from about 179 million T cells, in an earlier analysis. Study results and caveats: Researchers counted around 160 TCR beta chains as cytomegalovirus-associated.

The PCR contained 60 Vbeta and 13 Jbeta primers. The assay was immunoSEQ multiplex PCR, and TCRdb's table has in-frame clones only and misses some. The repertoire holds nearly 95,000 clones, with about 63% as singletons. V was shortened by 0 bases and J by 3 bases, with 12 bases between the two germline ends. CDR1 and CDR2 (germline): LGHNT, FRNRAP. The CDR3 spans 16 residues. The rearrangement uses TRBV12-5 and TRBJ1-5; weak D call: TRBD1 (5 bases). The receptor was isolated from a woman aged 25 to 39 in good health and CMV-seronegative. The sequencing input was PBMCs. The CDR3 spells CASGLVRGGPNQPQHF. CDR3 coding DNA: TGTGCTAGTGGTTTGGTACGCGGGGGACCCAATCAGCCCCAGCATTTT.